These 13 T cell receptor beta chains were all obtained from the same sample, sequenced in a study of blood T cell repertoires in COVID-19. Measured with immunoSEQ multiplex PCR; TCRdb has only the in-frame clones, and not every one. This sample carries nearly 50,000 clones, 85% of them seen once, and the ten largest clones take under 7%. Sequenced input: peripheral blood. The receptors come from a woman in her sixties or seventies with acute or convalescent COVID-19.

The chain recombines TRBV7-9 with TRBJ2-2; 10 nucleotides agree with TRBD2. The germline V gene encodes CDR1 SEHNR and CDR2 FQNEAQ (reference sequence). This CDR3 has 16 residues. V was clipped by 6 bases and J by 8 bases; unmatched bases: 12. CDR3 protein: CASRPSSGRSVGELFF. The DNA of the CDR3 is TGTGCCAGCAGGCCTTCTAGCGGGAGATCTGTAGGGGAGCTGTTTTTT.

This clone showed up just once. This chain connects TRBV18 to TRBJ2-1, with D unresolved. The CDR3 loop spans 14 amino acids. V was cut by 2 bases and J by 5 bases, with 10 bases left in between. CDR1 is KGHSH, CDR2 LQKENI, per germline. The CDR3 bases are TGTGCCAGCTCACCATTGAGCCTCCACAATGAGCAGTTCTTC. This codes for CASSPLSLHNEQFF.

This clone is a singleton in its sample. The chain employs TRBV3-1 (or the pseudogene TRBV3-2) and TRBJ1-2; 7 nucleotides match TRBD1. Germline V CDR1 and CDR2: LGHDT, YNNKEL (reference sequence). Trimming at V came to 4 bases and at J to 8 bases, leaving 10 bases not matched to a gene. The CDR3 is made up of 14 amino acids. The CDR3 loop is CASSLGTVPRGYTF. The CDR3 DNA is TGTGCCAGCAGCCTTGGGACAGTTCCTAGGGGCTACACCTTC.

This clone has more than one count but fewer than ten. The chain is built from TRBV4-3 and TRBJ2-1; 9 bases agree with TRBD2. With V trimmed by 3 bases and J by 9 bases, 15 bases remained unmatched. Germline lookup yields CDR1 LGHNA and CDR2 YSLEER. CDR3 length equals 17 residues. Written as DNA, the CDR3 is TGCGCCAGCAGCCAGGGGTCAGCGGGAGGTACCTCAGGTGAGCAGTTCTTC. It specifies CASSQGSAGGTSGEQFF.

The genes are TRBV4-3 and TRBJ2-6; 8 bases align to TRBD1. Trimming removed 4 bases from V and 1 base from J; junction bases left unmatched: 9. The germline gives CDR1 LGHNA, CDR2 YSLEER. This CDR3 contains 18 residues. The CDR3 protein is CASSLEAGGGSGANVLTF. CDR3 coding DNA: TGCGCCAGCAGCCTGGAGGCAGGGGGCGGATCTGGGGCCAACGTCCTGACTTTC.

This clone showed up just a few times. The chain carries TRBV29-1 and TRBJ1-2; D gene uncertain. Germline CDR1 is SQVTM and CDR2 is ANQGSEA. The germline V and J ends were trimmed by 6 bases and 10 bases, with 15 bases remaining between them. The CDR3 totals 11 residues. This CDR3 reads CSVTGGLHYTF. CDR3 in DNA: TGCAGCGTCACGGGCGGGTTGCACTACACCTTC.

The chain recombines TRBV5-1 with TRBJ1-3; D gene unclear. Deletions cut 2 bases from V and 3 bases from J, with 6 bases between. CDR3 length equals 13 residues. Germline lookup yields CDR1 SGHRS and CDR2 YFSETQ. The CDR3 DNA follows: TGCGCCAGCAGCTTTAGAGGTGGAAACACCATATATTTT. Translated, it gives CASSFRGGNTIYF.

This chain links TRBV12-3 or TRBV12-4 with TRBJ1-5; no clear D. Trimming took off 2 bases at V and 5 bases at J, with 7 bases between the two ends. This CDR3 spans 13 amino acids. The CDR3 DNA reads TGTGCCAGCAGTTTACAAAGAGATCAGCCCCAGCATTTT. As protein: CASSLQRDQPQHF.

This sequence joins TRBV2 and TRBJ2-5; 7 positions match TRBD1. CDR1 and CDR2 from the germline V gene are SNHLY and FYNNEI. CDR3 length: 14 amino acids. The J segment lost 0 bases and the V segment lost 10 bases, leaving 8 bases of the junction unmatched. The CDR3 reads CAIGKDRNQETQYF. CDR3 DNA: TGTGCCATCGGGAAGGACAGGAACCAAGAGACCCAGTACTTC.

The chain has TRBV4-2 and TRBJ1-2; D gene unclear. The CDR3 is 14 amino acids. CDR1 and CDR2 (germline): LGHNA, YNFKEQ. Trimming pared 1 base from V and 4 bases from J, leaving 10 bases between. The CDR3 bases are TGTGCCAGCAGCCAAGTGGGCAGCGGCTATGGCTACACCTTC. Translating gives CASSQVGSGYGYTF.

V gene TRBV5-6 combines with J gene TRBJ2-7, with D perhaps matching TRBD1 (5 bases). The length of the CDR3 is 14 residues. V lost 5 bases and J 0 bases, leaving 12 bases between the germline ends. CDR1 is SGHDT, CDR2 YYEEEE, per germline. The CDR3 loop is CASSFGQVSYEQYF. The CDR3 DNA is TGTGCCAGCAGTTTTGGACAAGTCTCCTACGAGCAGTACTTC.

V is TRBV7-9 and J is TRBJ2-3, with no clear D. CDR3 length equals 14 residues. Trimming pared 1 base from V and 1 base from J, leaving 6 bases between. Germline CDR1 reads SEHNR; CDR2 reads FQNEAQ (reference sequence). CDR3 in DNA: TGTGCCAGCAGCTTAGGACGGGGCACAGATACGCAGTATTTT. Its translation is CASSLGRGTDTQYF.

The chain is built from TRBV18 and TRBJ2-7; 8 bases are a match to TRBD1. Germline CDR1 KGHSH, CDR2 LQKENI. The trim removed 3 bases at V and 4 bases at J, leaving 8 bases unmatched. The CDR3 loop spans 15 amino acids. The CDR3 DNA reads as TGTGCCAGCTCACCCCGGTCAGGGGGCACATACGAGCAGTACTTC. This encodes CASSPRSGGTYEQYF.